The 32 T cell receptor beta chains given below trace back to one sample, sequenced in a study of blood T cell repertoires in COVID-19. Measured with immunoSEQ multiplex PCR; TCRdb has only the in-frame clones, and not every one. Of under 300,000 clones detected, 84% appear once; the ten largest clones hold more than 1.5%. Sequenced sample: peripheral blood. The source of these receptors is a woman aged 40 to 50 who had recovered from COVID-19.

This clone showed up just once. The chain employs TRBV6-1 and TRBJ2-3; D may be TRBD2 (6 bases). V dropped 2 bases and J dropped 5 bases, with 11 bases sitting between them. Germline values: CDR1 MNHNS, CDR2 SASEGT. The CDR3 runs to 14 residues. CDR3 DNA: TGTGCCAGCAGTGAATCTCCCGGGAGAGATACGCAGTATTTT. This sequence encodes CASSESPGRDTQYF.

The chain recombines TRBV27 with TRBJ2-7, with a weak D call TRBD2 (6 bases). This CDR3 is built from 13 residues. Trimming took off 5 bases at V and 7 bases at J, with 15 bases between the two ends. Germline loops: CDR1 MNHEY, CDR2 SMNVEV (reference sequence). The DNA for the CDR3 is TGTGCCAGCAGTACCCGGGACTTTCTTGAGCAGTACTTC. It translates to CASSTRDFLEQYF.

The table lists this clone with many counts. The chain links TRBV11-2 to TRBJ2-2; 10 bases map to TRBD1. Germline assignment: CDR1 SGHAT and CDR2 FQNNGV. This CDR3 has 16 amino acids. Trimming removed 4 bases from V and 5 bases from J; junction bases left unmatched: 7. CDR3: CASSYDRDRGTGELFF. DNA of the CDR3: TGTGCCAGCAGCTACGACCGGGACAGGGGAACCGGGGAGCTGTTTTTT. Filled out from reference TRBV11-2 and TRBJ2-2, the complete variable domain reads EAGVAQSPRYKIIEKRQSVAFWCNPISGHATLYWYQQILGQGPKLLIQFQNNGVVDDSQLPKDRFSAERLKGVDSTLKIQPAKLEDSAVYLCASSYDRDRGTGELFFGEGSRLTVL.

The V call is TRBV10-3, the J call TRBJ2-2; TRBD2 agrees at 11 bases. This CDR3 has 16 amino acids. CDR1 is ENHRY, CDR2 SYGVKD, per germline. V trimming: 0 bases; J trimming: 5 bases; junction bases outside the gene matches: 2. Written as DNA, the CDR3 is TGTGCCATCAGTGAGTCTAGGACTAGCGGGACCGGGGAGCTGTTTTTT. This gives the protein CAISESRTSGTGELFF.

This sequence joins TRBV2 and TRBJ1-5, with TRBD1 as a possible D gene (5 bases). The CDR3 spans 17 residues. CDR1 SNHLY and CDR2 FYNNEI come from the germline V gene. Between the trimmed V and J ends, which lost 0 bases and 2 bases, there was a span of 14 bases. The CDR3 protein is CASSEAVAGSGNQPQHF. As DNA, the CDR3 is TGTGCCAGCAGTGAAGCTGTGGCAGGGTCGGGCAATCAGCCCCAGCATTTT.

The V call is TRBV4-1, the J call TRBJ1-4, with D unclear. Trimming took off 4 bases at V and 5 bases at J, with 11 bases between the two ends. Germline V lookup: CDR1 MGHRA, CDR2 YSYEKL. This CDR3 comprises 14 residues. The CDR3 DNA is TGCGCCAGCAGCCCCCCCCGGTTGAATGAAAAACTGTTTTTT. Its translation: CASSPPRLNEKLFF.

This sequence joins TRBV6-5 and TRBJ2-7, with D unresolved. The ends were cut back, 5 bases at V and 1 base at J, with 9 bases in the middle. The CDR3 consists of 13 residues. From germline, CDR1 is MNHEY and CDR2 SVGAGI. The CDR3 nucleotides are TGTGCCAGCAGTACCACCCTATCCTACGAGCAGTACTTC. Its protein is CASSTTLSYEQYF.

The CDR3 loop is CASSFTGSQPQHF. CDR3 nucleotide sequence: TGTGCCAGCAGCTTTACAGGCTCTCAGCCCCAGCATTTT. The V gene is TRBV11-3, the J gene TRBJ1-5, with D possibly being TRBD1 (5 bases). Germline values: CDR1 SGHNT, CDR2 YENEEA. The CDR3 contains 13 residues. V lost 3 bases to trimming and J lost 6 bases, with 9 bases between them.

This CDR3 reads CASSTRQGAGELFF. DNA for the CDR3: TGTGCCAGCAGCACCAGACAGGGCGCCGGGGAGCTGTTTTTT. J is TRBJ2-2 and V is TRBV7-6, with 7 nucleotides matching TRBD1. J was trimmed by 6 bases and V by 5 bases; bases with no gene match: 6. The CDR3 consists of 14 residues. Germline values: CDR1 SGHVS, CDR2 FNYEAQ. Based on the CDR3 plus reference TRBV7-6 and TRBJ2-2, the full variable domain is GAGVSQSPRYKVTKRGQDVALRCDPISGHVSLYWYRQALGQGPEFLTYFNYEAQQDKSGLPNDRFSAERPEGSISTLTIQRTEQRDSAMYRCASSTRQGAGELFFGEGSRLTVL.

The rearrangement links TRBV10-1 to TRBJ2-7; D is perhaps TRBD1 (5 bases). The V and J ends lost 7 bases and 7 bases respectively, with 8 bases between them. Germline loops: CDR1 WNHNN, CDR2 SYGVQD (reference sequence). The CDR3 consists of 10 residues. In DNA, the CDR3 is TGCGCCAGCAAAGACAGTGAGCAGTACTTC. Amino acid sequence: CASKDSEQYF.

CDR3 protein: CASSQLNALASASNTGELFF. The CDR3 DNA reads TGTGCCAGCAGCCAACTAAACGCCCTAGCGTCGGCCTCGAACACCGGGGAGCTGTTTTTT. The V call is TRBV3-1 (or the pseudogene TRBV3-2), the J call TRBJ2-2, with D possibly matching TRBD2 (6 bases). This CDR3 region has 20 residues. Germline CDR1 and CDR2: LGHDT and YNNKEL (reference sequence). Trimming shortened V by 2 bases and J by 0 bases, and 22 bases separated the two germline ends.

The V call is TRBV6-1, the J call TRBJ1-2; tentatively, D is TRBD1 (6 bases). The CDR3 runs to 16 residues. CDR1 is MNHNS and CDR2 is SASEGT in the germline V gene. Trimming took off 2 bases at V and 7 bases at J, with 20 bases between the two ends. The DNA of the CDR3 is TGTGCCAGCAGTGAAACAGGGACACTCGGCTCGGGTGGCTACACCTTC. As protein: CASSETGTLGSGGYTF.

The chain joins TRBV18 to TRBJ2-7, with 11 bases fitting TRBD1. This CDR3 comprises 14 residues. With 3 bases clipped from V and 9 bases from J, the junction kept 7 bases outside the gene matches. Germline CDR1 KGHSH, CDR2 LQKENI. As DNA, the CDR3 is TGTGCCAGCTCACCGCCGGGACAGGGGGAAAGGCAGTACTTC. It specifies CASSPPGQGERQYF.

Comment on this clone: The sample holds other DNA sequences that translate to the same CDR3. The CDR3 DNA reads as TGTGCCAGCAGTGACAGGGGTAATGAGCAGTTCTTC. Protein: CASSDRGNEQFF. The chain has TRBV2 and TRBJ2-1; D perhaps matches TRBD1 (6 bases). Germline-derived CDR1 and CDR2 are SNHLY and FYNNEI. The CDR3 loop spans 12 amino acids. The ends were cut back, 3 bases at V and 7 bases at J, with 7 bases in the middle. Supplemented by reference TRBV2 and TRBJ2-1, the full variable domain reads EPEVTQTPSHQVTQMGQEVILRCVPISNHLYFYWYRQILGQKVEFLVSFYNNEISEKSEIFDDQFSVERPDGSNFTLKIRSTKLEDSAMYFCASSDRGNEQFFGPGTRLTVL.

The chain couples TRBV19 to TRBJ2-7, with D unclear. The germline V gene encodes CDR1 LNHDA and CDR2 SQIVND (reference sequence). This CDR3 spans 14 amino acids. Trimming removed 3 bases at V and 0 bases at J, with 9 bases between. CDR3 in DNA: TGTGCCAGTAGTATTGAGTGGAGCTCCTACGAGCAGTACTTC. Encoded protein: CASSIEWSSYEQYF.

The V call is TRBV9, the J call TRBJ2-7; tentative D call: TRBD2 (6 bases). Germline values: CDR1 SGDLS, CDR2 YYNGEE. The CDR3 covers 14 residues. The V end lost 4 bases, the J end lost 5 bases, and 16 bases lay between the germline ends. Here the CDR3 DNA reads TGTGCCAGCAGCCCCCGGGCCTGGAGGGACGAGCAGTACTTC. This codes for CASSPRAWRDEQYF.

The gene calls are TRBV20-1 and TRBJ2-5; weak D call: TRBD2 (6 bases). Germline V gene lookup returns CDR1 DFQATT and CDR2 SNEGSKA (reference sequence). The CDR3 is 9 amino acids. V lost 6 bases and J 7 bases, leaving 6 bases between the germline ends. CDR3 residues: CSAAGTQYF. As DNA, the CDR3 is TGCAGTGCAGCGGGGACCCAGTACTTC.

The chain has TRBV15 and TRBJ1-1; D is undetermined. CDR3 length: 16 amino acids. V lost 1 base and J 4 bases, leaving 16 bases between the germline ends. From germline, CDR1 is LNHNV and CDR2 YYDKDF (reference sequence). The CDR3 DNA reads as TGTGCCACCAGCAGAGCTAGGAACGGGGTACGCACTGAAGCTTTCTTT. Translating it yields CATSRARNGVRTEAFF.

J is TRBJ1-5 and V is TRBV6-5, with TRBD1 identical over 7 bases. Germline V lookup: CDR1 MNHEY, CDR2 SVGAGI. The CDR3 is 15 residues long. Trimming took 6 bases from V and 0 from J; bases not matched to a gene: 5. The CDR3: CASRDREYSNQPQHF. Here the CDR3 DNA reads TGTGCCAGCAGAGACAGGGAATATAGCAATCAGCCCCAGCATTTT.

The rearrangement links TRBV4-1 to TRBJ2-1; D possibly corresponds to TRBD1 (6 bases). Germline lookup yields CDR1 MGHRA and CDR2 YSYEKL. V dropped 1 base and J dropped 7 bases, with 14 bases sitting between them. CDR3 length: 15 residues. CDR3: CASSQANRVRNEQFF. The CDR3 bases are TGCGCCAGCAGCCAAGCCAACAGGGTTCGGAATGAGCAGTTCTTC.

CDR3 sequence (DNA): TGTGCCAGCAGTTCAGGGGCAGCCACTGAAGCTTTCTTT. This translates into CASSSGAATEAFF. This rearrangement joins TRBV27 to TRBJ1-1, with TRBD1 as a possible D gene (6 bases). This CDR3 is built from 13 residues. Germline V gives CDR1 MNHEY, CDR2 SMNVEV (reference sequence). V lost 4 bases and J lost 4, with 10 bases in between.

In this sample, this clone turned up once. This chain uses TRBV12-5 with TRBJ2-1; D perhaps matches TRBD1 (7 bases). V lost 4 bases to trimming and J lost 10 bases, with 14 bases between them. Per the germline V gene, CDR1 is LGHNT and CDR2 is FRNRAP. This CDR3 is 13 amino acids long. In DNA form, the CDR3 reads TGTGCTAGTGGTTGGGGGGACAGCGGGGAGCAGTTCTTC. This gives the protein CASGWGDSGEQFF.

The chain recombines TRBV27 with TRBJ1-6, with a weak D call TRBD1 (6 bases). The germline gives CDR1 MNHEY, CDR2 SMNVEV (reference sequence). This CDR3 region has 15 residues. V was clipped by 6 bases and J by 2 bases, with 11 bases between them. The CDR3 nucleotides read TGTGCCAGCAGCCCAGGGGACCCCTATAATTCACCCCTCCACTTT. Its protein product is CASSPGDPYNSPLHF.

This chain connects TRBV19 to TRBJ1-5; D ambiguous. Germline CDR1 reads LNHDA; CDR2 reads SQIVND (reference sequence). The germline V and J ends were trimmed by 7 bases and 4 bases, with 20 bases remaining between them. This CDR3 has 16 amino acids. The CDR3 is CASKGGLSSVNQPQHF. The DNA for the CDR3 is TGTGCCAGTAAAGGCGGGCTCAGCTCCGTTAATCAGCCCCAGCATTTT.

This clone occurred a few times. The gene calls are TRBV5-4 and TRBJ1-6, with D possibly matching TRBD1 (5 bases). Trimming stripped 0 bases from V and 5 bases from J, with 12 bases between. This CDR3 has 16 residues. The V gene's germline CDR1 is SGHNT and CDR2 YYREEE (reference sequence). The CDR3 protein is CASSLERGGDNSPLHF. CDR3 bases: TGTGCCAGCAGCTTGGAGAGGGGCGGGGATAATTCACCCCTCCACTTT.

The chain couples TRBV27 to TRBJ1-5, with 7 bases aligning to TRBD1. Per germline, CDR1 MNHEY and CDR2 SMNVEV (reference sequence). J lost 4 bases, V lost 8 bases, and 8 bases had no gene match. The CDR3 is made up of 14 amino acids. CDR3: CASRAGTANQPQHF. CDR3 in DNA: TGTGCCAGCCGGGCCGGGACAGCAAATCAGCCCCAGCATTTT.

This chain connects TRBV28 to TRBJ1-1; 7 nucleotides line up with TRBD1. CDR3 length: 13 amino acids. Trimming at V came to 5 bases and at J to 12 bases, leaving 12 bases not matched to a gene. From germline, CDR1 is MDHEN and CDR2 SYDVKM. The DNA for the CDR3 is TGTGCCAGCAGTCCGAGTCACGACAGGGCGTCTTTCTTT. Its translation: CASSPSHDRASFF.

This clone was detected once. V gene TRBV28 combines with J gene TRBJ1-2; D is unclear. The CDR3 has 13 amino acids. V lost 10 bases, J lost 6 bases, and 18 bases lay in between. CDR1 is MDHEN, CDR2 SYDVKM, per germline. The CDR3 loop is CATRGHLYNGYTF. DNA of the CDR3: TGTGCCACCCGGGGTCACCTGTACAATGGCTACACCTTC.

The rearrangement joins TRBV25-1 to TRBJ1-2; TRBD1 is a possible D gene (6 bases). The germline CDR1 and CDR2 sequences are MGHDK and SYGVNS. The V gene lost 4 bases and the J gene lost 4 bases, with 16 bases spanning the gap. This CDR3 region has 15 residues. CDR3 DNA sequence: TGTGCCAGCAGTGGGTATACAGGGACCGGCTATGGCTACACCTTC. Encoded protein: CASSGYTGTGYGYTF.

The V gene is TRBV7-2, the J gene TRBJ2-1, with 9 bases matching TRBD2. After removal of 1 base from V and 10 bases from J, the junction contained 8 bases not matched to a gene. The CDR3 is 15 residues long. CDR1 and CDR2 from the germline V gene are SGHTA and FQGNSA. CDR3 nucleotide sequence: TGTGCCAGCAGCTTAGACCGCGGGGGGGCCGGGGAGCAGTTCTTC. Translated: CASSLDRGGAGEQFF. The variable domain in full, with the rest retrieved from reference TRBV7-2 and TRBJ2-1, is GAGVSQSPSNKVTEKGKDVELRCDPISGHTALYWYRQSLGQGLEFLIYFQGNSAPDKSGLPSDRFSAERTGGSVSTLTIQRTQQEDSAVYLCASSLDRGGAGEQFFGPGTRLTVL.

The chain has TRBV6-5 and TRBJ1-2; TRBD1 matches at 9 bases. The germline CDR1 and CDR2 sequences are MNHEY and SVGAGI. CDR3 length: 14 residues. V shed 2 bases and J 6 bases; nucleotides not matched to a gene: 4. The CDR3, as DNA: TGTGCCAGCAGTTACACGGACAGGGGAAATGGCTACACCTTC. Translating it yields CASSYTDRGNGYTF.

CDR3 bases: TGTGCCAGCTCACCACCAACCGGGACAGACCTTAGCTCCTATAATTCACCCCTCCACTTT. This translates into CASSPPTGTDLSSYNSPLHF. This rearrangement joins TRBV18 to TRBJ1-6; 7 bases align to TRBD1. The J segment lost 0 bases and the V segment lost 0 bases, leaving 11 bases of the junction unmatched. The CDR3 totals 20 residues. CDR1 is KGHSH, CDR2 LQKENI, per germline.